This TCR beta chain was sequenced during a study of beta chain features in type 1 diabetes. Findings of the study overall: Significant though moderate, a shortening of TCRB CDR3s appeared in all four CD4+ subsets of Type 1 diabetes patients.

This clone has more than one count but fewer than ten. Antigen specificity is unknown. Germline V gene data show CDR1 as SGHAT and CDR2 as FQNNGV. The CDR3 contains 13 residues. Between the trimmed V and J ends, which lost 5 bases and 8 bases, there was a span of 15 bases. All of the isolated RNA was reverse transcribed, so expressed TCRB transcripts were sequenced. Libraries were prepared by immunoSEQ multiplex PCR; TCRdb keeps only in-frame clonotypes and omits some of them. The sample contains over 300,000 clones, roughly 8.8% of which appear only once. The sequence came from a man aged 25-40 years with type 1 diabetes. The sequenced material came from central memory CD4+ T cells from blood. V gene TRBV11-2 combines with J gene TRBJ1-2, with D perhaps matching TRBD1 (5 bases). As DNA, the CDR3 is TGTGCCAGCAGCATCCCCGGGACGAAGGGCTACACCTTC. Translating it yields CASSIPGTKGYTF.